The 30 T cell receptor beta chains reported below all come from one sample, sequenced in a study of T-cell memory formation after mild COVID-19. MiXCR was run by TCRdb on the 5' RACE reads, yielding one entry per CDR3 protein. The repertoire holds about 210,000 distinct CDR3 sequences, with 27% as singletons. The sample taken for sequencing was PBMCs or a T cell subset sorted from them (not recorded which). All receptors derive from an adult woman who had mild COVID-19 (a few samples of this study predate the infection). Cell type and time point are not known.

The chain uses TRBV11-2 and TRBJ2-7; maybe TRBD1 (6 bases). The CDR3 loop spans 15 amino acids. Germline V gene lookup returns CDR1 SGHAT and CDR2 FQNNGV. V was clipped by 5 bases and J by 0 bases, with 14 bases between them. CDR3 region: CASSLSDSFSYEQYF. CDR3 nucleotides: TGTGCCAGCAGCCTCTCGGACAGCTTCTCCTACGAGCAGTACTTC.

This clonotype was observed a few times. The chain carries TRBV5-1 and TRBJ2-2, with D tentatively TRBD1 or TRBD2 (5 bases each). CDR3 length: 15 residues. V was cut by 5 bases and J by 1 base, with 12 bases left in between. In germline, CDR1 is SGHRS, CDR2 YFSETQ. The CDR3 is CASSWGRMNTGELFF. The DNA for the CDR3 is TGCGCCAGCAGTTGGGGACGGATGAACACCGGGGAGCTGTTTTTT.

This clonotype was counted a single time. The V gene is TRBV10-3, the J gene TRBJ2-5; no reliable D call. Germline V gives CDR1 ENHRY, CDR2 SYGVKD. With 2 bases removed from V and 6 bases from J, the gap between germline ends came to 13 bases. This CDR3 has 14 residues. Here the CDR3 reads CAISEGPREKTQYF. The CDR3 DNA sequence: TGTGCCATCAGTGAGGGGCCCCGCGAGAAGACCCAGTACTTC.

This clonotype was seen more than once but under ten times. The CDR3 region has the DNA TGTGCCAGCAGCTTACCCCCGGGACTAGCGGGAGGATACACCTACGAGCAGTACTTC. It yields the protein CASSLPPGLAGGYTYEQYF. The chain couples TRBV7-9 to TRBJ2-7, with TRBD2 identical over 15 bases. Looked up from germline, CDR1 is SEHNR and CDR2 is FQNEAQ (reference sequence). Losses at the gene ends were 2 bases for V and 2 bases for J; bases not matched to a gene: 10. The CDR3 length is 19 residues.

CDR3: CASSRTAGVSPLHF. The CDR3 region has the DNA TGTGCCAGCAGTAGGACAGCCGGCGTTTCACCCCTCCACTTT. The gene calls are TRBV3-1 and TRBJ1-6, with D perhaps TRBD1 (6 bases). This CDR3 has 14 amino acids. The V gene's germline CDR1 is LGHDT and CDR2 YNNKEL (reference sequence). V was clipped by 6 bases and J by 9 bases, with 15 bases between them.

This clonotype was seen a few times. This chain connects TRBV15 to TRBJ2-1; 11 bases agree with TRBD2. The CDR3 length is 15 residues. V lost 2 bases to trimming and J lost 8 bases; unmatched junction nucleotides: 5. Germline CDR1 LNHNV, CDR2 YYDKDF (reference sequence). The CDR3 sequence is CATSRTSGGIDEQFF. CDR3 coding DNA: TGTGCCACCAGCAGAACTAGCGGGGGTATAGATGAGCAGTTCTTC.

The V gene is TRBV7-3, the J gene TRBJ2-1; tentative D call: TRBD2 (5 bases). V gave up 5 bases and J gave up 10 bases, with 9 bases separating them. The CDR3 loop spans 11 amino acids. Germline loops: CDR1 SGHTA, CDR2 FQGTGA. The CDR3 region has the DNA TGTGCCAGCAGCCTCGGGGAGGAGCAGTTCTTC. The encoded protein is CASSLGEEQFF.

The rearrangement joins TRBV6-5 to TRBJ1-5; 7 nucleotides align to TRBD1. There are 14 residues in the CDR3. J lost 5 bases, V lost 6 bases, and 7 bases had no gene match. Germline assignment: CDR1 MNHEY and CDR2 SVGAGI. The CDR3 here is CASRQLDRDQPQHF. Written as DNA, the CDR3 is TGTGCCAGCAGACAACTTGACAGGGATCAGCCCCAGCATTTT.

The CDR3 reads CASSTLTSGRYEQYF. CDR3 nucleotide sequence: TGTGCCAGCAGTACGTTGACTAGCGGGCGCTACGAGCAGTACTTC. The rearrangement links TRBV5-4 to TRBJ2-7; 10 bases are a match to TRBD2. This CDR3 spans 15 amino acids. The junction had 8 bases not matched to a gene; V was cut back by 5 bases and J by 3 bases. The germline V gene encodes CDR1 SGHNT and CDR2 YYREEE (reference sequence).

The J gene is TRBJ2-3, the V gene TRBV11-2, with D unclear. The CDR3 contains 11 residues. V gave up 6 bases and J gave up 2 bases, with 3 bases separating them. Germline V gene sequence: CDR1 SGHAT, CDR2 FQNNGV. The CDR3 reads CASRATDTQYF. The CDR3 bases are TGTGCCAGCAGGGCCACAGATACGCAGTATTTT.

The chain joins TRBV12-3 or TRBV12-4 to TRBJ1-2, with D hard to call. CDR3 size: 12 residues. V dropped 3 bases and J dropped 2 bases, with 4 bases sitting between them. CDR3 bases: TGTGCCAGCAGTTTCTACAACTATGGCTACACCTTC. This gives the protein CASSFYNYGYTF.

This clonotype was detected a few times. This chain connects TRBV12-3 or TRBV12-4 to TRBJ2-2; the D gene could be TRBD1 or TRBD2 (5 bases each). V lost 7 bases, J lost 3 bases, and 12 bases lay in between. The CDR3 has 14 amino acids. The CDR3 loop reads CASKSGTHTGELFF. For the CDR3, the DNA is TGTGCCAGCAAATCCGGGACCCACACCGGGGAGCTGTTTTTT.

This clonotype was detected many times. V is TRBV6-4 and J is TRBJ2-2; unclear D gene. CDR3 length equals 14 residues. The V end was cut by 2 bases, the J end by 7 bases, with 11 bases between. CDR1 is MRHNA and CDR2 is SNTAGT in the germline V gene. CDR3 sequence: CASSDREWSGELFF. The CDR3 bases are TGTGCCAGCAGTGACAGGGAATGGAGCGGGGAGCTGTTTTTT.

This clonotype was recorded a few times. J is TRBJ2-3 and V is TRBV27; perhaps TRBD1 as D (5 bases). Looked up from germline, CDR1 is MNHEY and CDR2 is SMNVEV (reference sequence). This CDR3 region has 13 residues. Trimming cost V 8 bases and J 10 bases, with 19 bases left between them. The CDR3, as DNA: TGTGCCAGCCGATATCAGGGATTTGAACCGCAGTATTTT. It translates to CASRYQGFEPQYF.

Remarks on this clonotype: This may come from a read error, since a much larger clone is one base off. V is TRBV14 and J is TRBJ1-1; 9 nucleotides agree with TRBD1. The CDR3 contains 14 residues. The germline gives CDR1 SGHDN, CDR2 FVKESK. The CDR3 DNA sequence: TGTGCCAGCAGGCCCGGGACAGGGAGCACTGAAGCTTTATTT. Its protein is CASRPGTGSTEALF. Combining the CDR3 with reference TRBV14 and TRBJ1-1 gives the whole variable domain EAGVTQFPSHSVIEKGQTVTLRCDPISGHDNLYWYRRVMGKEIKFLLHFVKESKQDESGMPNNRFLAERTGGTYSTLKVQPAELEDSGVYFCASRPGTGSTEALFGQGTRLTVV.

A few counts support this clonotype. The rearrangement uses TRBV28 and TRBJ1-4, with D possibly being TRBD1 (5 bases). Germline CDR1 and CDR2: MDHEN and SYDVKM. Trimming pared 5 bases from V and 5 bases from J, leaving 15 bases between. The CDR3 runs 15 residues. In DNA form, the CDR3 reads TGTGCCAGCAGTCCCCCGCCAGGGCGAAATGAAAAACTGTTTTTT. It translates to CASSPPPGRNEKLFF.

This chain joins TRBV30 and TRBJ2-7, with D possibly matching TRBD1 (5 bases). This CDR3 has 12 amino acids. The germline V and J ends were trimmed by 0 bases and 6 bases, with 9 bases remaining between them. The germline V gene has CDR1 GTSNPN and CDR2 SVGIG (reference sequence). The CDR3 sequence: CAWSVAGIEQYF. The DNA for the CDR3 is TGTGCCTGGAGTGTAGCAGGGATCGAGCAGTACTTC.

The CDR3, as DNA: TGTGCCGTACGGTCTGGGGGCGGTAACGATCAGCCCCAGCATTTT. Its protein product is CAVRSGGGNDQPQHF. J is TRBJ1-5 and V is TRBV15; D might be TRBD1 (6 bases). The CDR3 sequence is 15 residues long. Germline V gene lookup returns CDR1 LNHNV and CDR2 YYDKDF (reference sequence). Trimming removed 11 bases from V and 5 bases from J, with 22 bases in between. The full variable domain, in which reference TRBV15 and TRBJ1-5 provide the parts outside the CDR3, is DAMVIQNPRYQVTQFGKPVTLSCSQTLNHNVMYWYQQKSSQAPKLLFHYYDKDFNNEADTPDNFQSRRPNTSFCFLDIRSPGLGDTAMYLCAVRSGGGNDQPQHFGDGTRLSIL.

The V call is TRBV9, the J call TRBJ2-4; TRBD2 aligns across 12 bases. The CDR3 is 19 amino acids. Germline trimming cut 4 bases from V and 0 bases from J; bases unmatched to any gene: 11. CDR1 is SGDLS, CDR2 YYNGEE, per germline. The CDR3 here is CASSPTTSGGPLAKNIQYF. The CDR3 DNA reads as TGTGCCAGCAGCCCCACAACTAGCGGGGGGCCACTAGCCAAAAACATTCAGTACTTC. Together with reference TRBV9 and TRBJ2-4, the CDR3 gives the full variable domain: DSGVTQTPKHLITATGQRVTLRCSPRSGDLSVYWYQQSLDQGLQFLIQYYNGEERAKGNILERFSAQQFPDLHSELNLSSLELGDSALYFCASSPTTSGGPLAKNIQYFGAGTRLSVL.

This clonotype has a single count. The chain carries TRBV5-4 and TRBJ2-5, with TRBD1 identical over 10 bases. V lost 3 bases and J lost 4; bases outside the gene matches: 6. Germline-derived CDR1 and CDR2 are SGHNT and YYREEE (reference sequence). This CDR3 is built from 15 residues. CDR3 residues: CASSWRRDRGETQYF. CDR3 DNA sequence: TGTGCCAGCAGCTGGCGCCGGGACAGGGGAGAGACCCAGTACTTC. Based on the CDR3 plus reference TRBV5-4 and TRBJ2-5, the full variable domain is ETGVTQSPTHLIKTRGQQVTLRCSSQSGHNTVSWYQQALGQGPQFIFQYYREEENGRGNFPPRFSGLQFPNYSSELNVNALELDDSALYLCASSWRRDRGETQYFGPGTRLLVL.

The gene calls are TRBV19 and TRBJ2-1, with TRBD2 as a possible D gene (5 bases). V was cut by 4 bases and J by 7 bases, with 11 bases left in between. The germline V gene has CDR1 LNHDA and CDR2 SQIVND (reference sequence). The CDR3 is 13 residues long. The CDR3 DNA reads TGTGCCAGTAGTACGGGGTCTCGGAATGAGCAGTTCTTC. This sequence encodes CASSTGSRNEQFF.

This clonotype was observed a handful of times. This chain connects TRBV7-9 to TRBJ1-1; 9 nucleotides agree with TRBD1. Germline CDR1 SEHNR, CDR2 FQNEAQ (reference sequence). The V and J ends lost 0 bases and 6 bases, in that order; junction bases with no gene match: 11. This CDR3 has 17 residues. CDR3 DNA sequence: TGTGCCAGCAGCTTAGCGCTTGGGACAGGGTCGGGTCCTGAAGCTTTCTTT. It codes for CASSLALGTGSGPEAFF.

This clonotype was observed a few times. In DNA form, the CDR3 reads TGTGCCATCAGTGAGTCACAGGGGGCCGGCTCCTACGAGCAGTACTTC. This sequence encodes CAISESQGAGSYEQYF. This chain links TRBV10-3 with TRBJ2-7, with 9 bases identical to TRBD1. Trimming at V came to 0 bases and at J to 0 bases, leaving 3 bases not matched to a gene. This CDR3 region has 16 residues. Germline CDR1 reads ENHRY; CDR2 reads SYGVKD.

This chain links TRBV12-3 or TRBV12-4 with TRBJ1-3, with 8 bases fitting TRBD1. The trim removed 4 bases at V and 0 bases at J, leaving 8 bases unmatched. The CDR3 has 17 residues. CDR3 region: CASSSRTGQYSGNTIYF. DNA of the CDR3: TGTGCCAGCAGTTCTAGGACAGGGCAATACTCTGGAAACACCATATATTTT.

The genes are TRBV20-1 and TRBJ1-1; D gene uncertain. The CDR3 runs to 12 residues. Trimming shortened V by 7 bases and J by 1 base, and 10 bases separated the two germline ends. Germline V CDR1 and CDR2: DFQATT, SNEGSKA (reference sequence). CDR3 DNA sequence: TGCAGTGTGTTCTGGGAGAACACTGAAGCTTTCTTT. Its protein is CSVFWENTEAFF.

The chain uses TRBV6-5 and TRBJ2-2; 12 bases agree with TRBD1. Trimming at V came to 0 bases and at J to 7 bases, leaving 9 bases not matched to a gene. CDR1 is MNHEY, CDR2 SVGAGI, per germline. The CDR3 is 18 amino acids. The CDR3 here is CASSYSSPGQGAGGELFF. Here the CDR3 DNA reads TGTGCCAGCAGTTACTCCTCCCCGGGACAGGGGGCAGGCGGGGAGCTGTTTTTT.

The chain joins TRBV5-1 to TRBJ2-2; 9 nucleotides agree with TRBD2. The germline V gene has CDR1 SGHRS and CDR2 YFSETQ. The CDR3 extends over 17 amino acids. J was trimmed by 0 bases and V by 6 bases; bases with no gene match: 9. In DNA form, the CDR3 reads TGCGCCAGCACCCCCGGACTAGCGCTACCGAACACCGGGGAGCTGTTTTTT. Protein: CASTPGLALPNTGELFF.

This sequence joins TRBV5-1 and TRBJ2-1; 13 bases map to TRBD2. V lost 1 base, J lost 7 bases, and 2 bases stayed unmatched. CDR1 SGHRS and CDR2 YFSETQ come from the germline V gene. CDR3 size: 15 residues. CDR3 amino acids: CASSLSTSGGNEQFF. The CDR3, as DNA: TGCGCCAGCAGCTTGTCGACTAGCGGGGGGAATGAGCAGTTCTTC.

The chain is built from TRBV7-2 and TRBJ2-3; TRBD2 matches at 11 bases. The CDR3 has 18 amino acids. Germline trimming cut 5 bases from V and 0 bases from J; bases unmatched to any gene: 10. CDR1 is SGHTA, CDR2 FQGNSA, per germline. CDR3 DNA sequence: TGTGCCAGCAGCCAGCGGTCTAGCGGGAGGTATAGCACAGATACGCAGTATTTT. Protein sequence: CASSQRSSGRYSTDTQYF. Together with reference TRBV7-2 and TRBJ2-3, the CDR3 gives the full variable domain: GAGVSQSPSNKVTEKGKDVELRCDPISGHTALYWYRQSLGQGLEFLIYFQGNSAPDKSGLPSDRFSAERTGGSVSTLTIQRTQQEDSAVYLCASSQRSSGRYSTDTQYFGPGTRLTVL.

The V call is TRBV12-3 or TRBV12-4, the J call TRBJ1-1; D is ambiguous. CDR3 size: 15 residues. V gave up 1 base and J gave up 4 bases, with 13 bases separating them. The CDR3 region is CASSLGGSTGTEAFF. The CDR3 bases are TGTGCCAGCAGTTTAGGAGGATCTACTGGCACTGAAGCTTTCTTT.